These 15 T cell receptor beta chains were sequenced from one sample in a study of T cell responses to AZD1222 COVID-19 vaccine. Sequencing was performed with immunoSEQ multiplex PCR; in TCRdb, only in-frame clones are kept and a portion is missing. The table shows 130,000 to 150,000 clones, with 70% to 90% occurring only once. The material was peripheral blood, obtained on day 0 of AZD1222 vaccination. The receptors here all came from an adult in good health.

The gene calls are TRBV15 and TRBJ2-3, with 11 positions matching TRBD2. CDR3 length: 17 residues. Germline trimming cut 5 bases from V and 0 bases from J; bases unmatched to any gene: 7. Germline lookup yields CDR1 LNHNV and CDR2 YYDKDF (reference sequence). CDR3 region: CATSGKRTSGSTDTQYF. The CDR3 DNA sequence: TGTGCCACCAGCGGGAAGAGGACTAGCGGGAGCACAGATACGCAGTATTTT.

The chain couples TRBV11-2 to TRBJ2-7; no definite D call. This CDR3 has 14 residues. Trimming took 1 base from V and 2 from J, leaving 9 bases between them. The germline gives CDR1 SGHAT, CDR2 FQNNGV. The CDR3 reads CASSLVDGAYEQYF. The CDR3 DNA follows: TGTGCCAGCAGCTTAGTCGACGGAGCCTACGAGCAGTACTTC.

This clone was recorded once. The chain joins TRBV28 to TRBJ1-2; D gene uncertain. V gave up 3 bases and J gave up 4 bases, with 9 bases separating them. Germline CDR1 and CDR2: MDHEN and SYDVKM. The CDR3 totals 13 residues. The CDR3, as DNA: TGTGCCAGCAGTTTGCCTCCAGGCTATGGCTACACCTTC. Translation: CASSLPPGYGYTF.

The chain combines TRBV5-1 with TRBJ1-1, with D possibly being TRBD1 (6 bases). CDR1 is SGHRS, CDR2 YFSETQ, per germline. The CDR3 loop spans 13 amino acids. Trimming shortened V by 7 bases and J by 4 bases, and 14 bases separated the two germline ends. CDR3 bases: TGCGCCAGCGCCAGGGGAGGGGGCACTGAAGCTTTCTTT. Protein: CASARGGGTEAFF.

The chain links TRBV6-2 or TRBV6-3 to TRBJ2-2, with TRBD2 identical over 8 bases. The CDR3 sequence is 15 residues long. Germline V gene sequence: CDR1 MNHEY, CDR2 SVGEGT. V was pared by 6 bases and J by 6 bases, with 9 bases of the junction left unmatched. Here the CDR3 DNA reads TGTGCCAGCAGCCGGGGGGGAGCTGGGGCCGGGGAGCTGTTTTTT. Translating it yields CASSRGGAGAGELFF.

The V call is TRBV6-2 or TRBV6-3, the J call TRBJ2-2; 9 bases agree with TRBD1. V gave up 2 bases and J gave up 5 bases; unmatched junction bases: 9. The germline CDR1 and CDR2 sequences are MNHEY and SVGEGT. The CDR3 is made up of 17 amino acids. The CDR3 sequence: CASSYRSGTGSTGELFF. The CDR3 DNA sequence: TGTGCCAGCAGTTACCGATCCGGGACAGGGAGTACCGGGGAGCTGTTTTTT.

The chain is built from TRBV11-2 and TRBJ1-1; 9 bases agree with TRBD1. The V and J ends lost 1 base and 4 bases, in that order; junction bases with no gene match: 16. CDR1 is SGHAT and CDR2 is FQNNGV in the germline V gene. There are 19 residues in the CDR3. The CDR3 is CASSLVGTGLGGRVTEAFF. CDR3 coding DNA: TGTGCCAGCAGCTTAGTTGGGACAGGGTTGGGTGGTAGAGTCACTGAAGCTTTCTTT. The entire variable domain, with the rest obtained from reference TRBV11-2 and TRBJ1-1, is as follows: EAGVAQSPRYKIIEKRQSVAFWCNPISGHATLYWYQQILGQGPKLLIQFQNNGVVDDSQLPKDRFSAERLKGVDSTLKIQPAKLEDSAVYLCASSLVGTGLGGRVTEAFFGQGTRLTVV.

The J gene is TRBJ1-5, the V gene TRBV24-1; no firm D call. V lost 3 bases to trimming and J lost 3 bases, with 8 bases between them. Germline assignment: CDR1 KGHDR and CDR2 SFDVKD. CDR3 length: 14 amino acids. The CDR3 spells CATSDPVFNQPQHF. Written as DNA, the CDR3 is TGTGCCACCAGTGATCCCGTTTTCAATCAGCCCCAGCATTTT.

V gene TRBV28 combines with J gene TRBJ2-2; D not resolved. Trimming left V 6 bases short and J 3 bases short, with 11 bases between. The CDR3 has 14 residues. Germline CDR1 MDHEN, CDR2 SYDVKM. The CDR3 DNA reads TGTGCCAGCAGGGACGGGCCGTACACCGGGGAGCTGTTTTTT. Translating it yields CASRDGPYTGELFF.

The V call is TRBV11-1, the J call TRBJ2-5; D uncertain. Deletions cut 5 bases from V and 5 bases from J, with 18 bases between. From germline, CDR1 is SGHAT and CDR2 FQDESV (reference sequence). This CDR3 spans 15 amino acids. The DNA for the CDR3 is TGTGCCAGCAGCCTCCTCCGATCTTCGGAGGAGACCCAGTACTTC. This sequence encodes CASSLLRSSEETQYF. The full variable domain, with the rest looked up from reference TRBV11-1 and TRBJ2-5, is EAEVAQSPRYKITEKSQAVAFWCDPISGHATLYWYRQILGQGPELLVQFQDESVVDDSQLPKDRFSAERLKGVDSTLKIQPAELGDSAMYLCASSLLRSSEETQYFGPGTRLLVL.

This rearrangement joins TRBV5-4 to TRBJ1-6; TRBD1 agrees at 8 bases. In germline, CDR1 is SGHNT, CDR2 YYREEE (reference sequence). With V trimmed by 1 base and J by 7 bases, 7 bases remained unmatched. The CDR3 is made up of 16 amino acids. CDR3 DNA: TGTGCCAGCAGCTTGAGTGCGGGACAGGCGAATTCACCCCTCCACTTT. Residues: CASSLSAGQANSPLHF. Filled out from reference TRBV5-4 and TRBJ1-6, the complete variable domain reads ETGVTQSPTHLIKTRGQQVTLRCSSQSGHNTVSWYQQALGQGPQFIFQYYREEENGRGNFPPRFSGLQFPNYSSELNVNALELDDSALYLCASSLSAGQANSPLHFGNGTRLTVT.

This clone was observed a single time. This chain uses TRBV6-5 with TRBJ2-1; no definite D call. This CDR3 has 15 residues. Trimming removed 0 bases at V and 11 bases at J, with 17 bases between. Germline V gene lookup returns CDR1 MNHEY and CDR2 SVGAGI. CDR3 sequence (DNA): TGTGCCAGCAGTTACTCTCCGAGCCGGACGGAGAAGCAGTTCTTC. Its translation is CASSYSPSRTEKQFF.

The chain links TRBV28 to TRBJ1-1; the match to TRBD1 covers 9 bases. Germline trimming cut 1 base from V and 0 bases from J; bases unmatched to any gene: 6. The CDR3 consists of 17 residues. Germline assignment: CDR1 MDHEN and CDR2 SYDVKM. The CDR3 DNA reads as TGTGCCAGCAGTTTATACTTGGGACAGGGAATGAACACTGAAGCTTTCTTT. This encodes CASSLYLGQGMNTEAFF. The full variable domain, completed using reference TRBV28 and TRBJ1-1, is DVKVTQSSRYLVKRTGEKVFLECVQDMDHENMFWYRQDPGLGLRLIYFSYDVKMKEKGDIPEGYSVSREKKERFSLILESASTNQTSMYLCASSLYLGQGMNTEAFFGQGTRLTVV.

The chain recombines TRBV6-2 or TRBV6-3 with TRBJ2-1; 11 bases are a match to TRBD2. CDR1 is MNHEY and CDR2 is SVGEGT in the germline V gene. J was trimmed by 4 bases and V by 2 bases; bases with no gene match: 1. The CDR3 is 15 residues long. The CDR3 loop reads CASSYGTSGYNEQFF. The CDR3 nucleotides are TGTGCCAGCAGTTACGGGACTAGCGGTTACAATGAGCAGTTCTTC.

This sequence joins TRBV28 and TRBJ1-1, with D uncertain. Germline lookup yields CDR1 MDHEN and CDR2 SYDVKM. The length of the CDR3 is 10 residues. V dropped 5 bases and J dropped 3 bases, with 1 base sitting between them. The CDR3 protein is CASSDTEAFF. The CDR3 DNA sequence: TGTGCCAGCAGTGACACTGAAGCTTTCTTT.